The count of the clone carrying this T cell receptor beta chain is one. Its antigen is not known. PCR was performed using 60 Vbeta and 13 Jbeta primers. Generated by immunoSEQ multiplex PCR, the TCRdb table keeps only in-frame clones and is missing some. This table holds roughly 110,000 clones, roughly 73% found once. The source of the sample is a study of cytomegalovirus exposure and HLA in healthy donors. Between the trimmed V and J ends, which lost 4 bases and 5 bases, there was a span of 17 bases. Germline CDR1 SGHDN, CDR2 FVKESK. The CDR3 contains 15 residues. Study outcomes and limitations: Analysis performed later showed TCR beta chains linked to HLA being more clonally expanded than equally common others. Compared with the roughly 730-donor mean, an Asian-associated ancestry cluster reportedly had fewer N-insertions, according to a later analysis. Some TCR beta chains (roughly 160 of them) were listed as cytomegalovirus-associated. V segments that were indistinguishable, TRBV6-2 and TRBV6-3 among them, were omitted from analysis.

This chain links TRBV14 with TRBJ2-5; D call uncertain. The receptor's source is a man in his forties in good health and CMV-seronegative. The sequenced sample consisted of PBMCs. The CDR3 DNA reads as TGTGCCAGCAGCCTAAACCGCCAGCGTGCGGAGACCCAGTACTTC. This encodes CASSLNRQRAETQYF.